Below are 12 T cell receptor beta chains sequenced from a single sample in a study of Graves' ophthalmopathy and Graves' hyperthyroidism. TCR beta CDR3 regions were amplified from RNA transcripts. Investigators did first-round RT-PCR with HTBI primers, then second-round multiplex PCR. In TCRdb, the multiplex PCR reads were re-called with MiXCR into one record per CDR3 protein. The table has around 590,000 distinct CDR3 sequences, 35% to 40% seen once; the top ten hold around 4%. The material sequenced was peripheral blood or thyroid tissue (not recorded which). All receptors come from an adult man with Graves' hyperthyroidism.

This clonotype has at least ten counts. The chain carries TRBV6-5 and TRBJ1-1, with D perhaps TRBD1 (6 bases). Trimming took 2 bases from V and 5 from J, leaving 15 bases between them. CDR3 length: 15 amino acids. CDR1 is MNHEY, CDR2 SVGAGI, per germline. CDR3 DNA: TGTGCCAGCAGTTACCGGGGGGCGGCGGGAACTGAAGCTTTCTTT. Translated, it gives CASSYRGAAGTEAFF.

Note on this clonotype: A read error may account for a junction end that differs from germline. The CDR3 nucleotides are TGTGCCTGGAGCCATCCACTAGCGGGTTACTACGAGCAGTACTTC. Its translation is CAWSHPLAGYYEQYF. This chain joins TRBV29-1 and TRBJ2-7, with 9 bases matching TRBD2. The CDR3 is 15 residues long. The germline gives CDR1 SQVTM, CDR2 ANQGSEA.

In its sample, this clonotype was seen a few times. The chain links TRBV20-1 to TRBJ1-6; unclear D gene. The CDR3 totals 13 residues. In germline, CDR1 is DFQATT, CDR2 SNEGSKA (reference sequence). V was clipped by 1 base and J by 12 bases, with 13 bases between them. The CDR3 reads CSARGSMWEPLHF. DNA for the CDR3: TGCAGTGCTAGAGGGTCTATGTGGGAACCCCTCCACTTT.

The chain uses TRBV29-1 and TRBJ2-7, with D maybe TRBD1 (5 bases). The CDR3 sequence is 15 residues long. Trimming left V 8 bases short and J 3 bases short, with 23 bases between. Germline V gene data show CDR1 as SQVTM and CDR2 as ANQGSEA. CDR3 sequence reads: CSLARRTDNLYEQYF. The CDR3 nucleotides are TGCAGCTTGGCCCGCCGGACGGACAACCTCTACGAGCAGTACTTC.

This clonotype has a count of ten or more. The chain links TRBV20-1 to TRBJ2-2; TRBD2 matches 8 bases. The V segment lost 1 base and the J segment 2 bases; nucleotides outside the gene matches: 3. From germline, CDR1 is DFQATT and CDR2 SNEGSKA (reference sequence). This CDR3 contains 15 residues. The CDR3 DNA reads as TGCAGTGCTAGAGTACTAGCGGCCAACACCGGGGAGCTGTTTTTT. Protein: CSARVLAANTGELFF.

This chain links TRBV9 with TRBJ2-1, with a weak D call TRBD2 (6 bases). The CDR3 extends over 15 amino acids. CDR1 is SGDLS and CDR2 is YYNGEE in the germline V gene. V dropped 0 bases and J dropped 8 bases, with 15 bases sitting between them. The CDR3 is CASSVVGGDGDEQFF. The CDR3 coding sequence is TGTGCCAGCAGCGTAGTAGGCGGGGACGGCGATGAGCAGTTCTTC.

This clonotype was found many times. J is TRBJ1-5 and V is TRBV6-2 or TRBV6-3; D not certain. V shed 8 bases and J shed 3 bases, with 11 bases lying between them. Germline loops: CDR1 MNHEY, CDR2 SVGEGT. This CDR3 comprises 13 residues. CDR3 nucleotides: TGTGCCAGCCAACTATCGGACAATCAGCCCCAGCATTTT. Amino acids: CASQLSDNQPQHF.

In its sample, this clonotype was seen many times. This rearrangement joins TRBV7-9 to TRBJ1-2; D not certain. The V gene's germline CDR1 is SEHNR and CDR2 FQNEAQ (reference sequence). The V gene lost 2 bases and the J gene lost 2 bases, with 12 bases spanning the gap. The CDR3 spans 15 residues. The CDR3 nucleotides are TGTGCCAGCAGCTTATTACATCAGGCCAACTATGGCTACACCTTC. The encoded protein is CASSLLHQANYGYTF. Full variable domain (remainder filled in from reference TRBV7-9 and TRBJ1-2): DTGVSQNPRHKITKRGQNVTFRCDPISEHNRLYWYRQTLGQGPEFLTYFQNEAQLEKSRLLSDRFSAERPKGSFSTLEIQRTEQGDSAMYLCASSLLHQANYGYTFGSGTRLTVV.

About this clonotype itself: A much larger clone differs from this one at a single base, so this may be a read error. The chain recombines TRBV2 with TRBJ1-1; D is ambiguous. The germline V gene encodes CDR1 SNHLY and CDR2 FYNNEI. The CDR3 is made up of 14 amino acids. V was pared by 6 bases and J by 7 bases, with 18 bases between. CDR3 sequence reads: CASSSVLEKIEAFF. CDR3 nucleotides: TGTGCCAGCAGCTCAGTGCTGGAGAAAATTGAAGCTTTCTTT.

Comment on this clonotype: As the CDR3 is not closed by the conserved phenylalanine or tryptophan, this likely results from a read error. V gene TRBV7-2 combines with J gene TRBJ1-1; unclear D gene. Trimming cost V 1 base and J 3 bases, with 6 bases left between them. There are 13 residues in the CDR3. CDR1 SGHTA and CDR2 FQGNSA come from the germline V gene. As DNA, the CDR3 is TGTGCCAGCAGCTTAGTTAGGGACACTGAAGCTTTCCTT. Translating it yields CASSLVRDTEAFL.

This clonotype was counted ten times or more. The chain employs TRBV5-1 and TRBJ1-1, with TRBD1 matching over 8 bases. J lost 1 base, V lost 0 bases, and 2 bases had no gene match. The CDR3 extends over 15 amino acids. CDR1 SGHRS and CDR2 YFSETQ come from the germline V gene. The CDR3 DNA follows: TGCGCCAGCAGCTTGGCTACAGGGGGGAACACTGAAGCTTTCTTT. Translation: CASSLATGGNTEAFF.

This clonotype was detected ten times or more. J is TRBJ2-5 and V is TRBV6-5; maybe TRBD2 (6 bases). V shed 3 bases and J shed 5 bases, with 13 bases lying between them. The germline V gene has CDR1 MNHEY and CDR2 SVGAGI. This CDR3 spans 14 amino acids. The CDR3 DNA reads TGTGCCAGCAGTTATGACACGGGGAGGGAGACCCAGTACTTC. Its translation: CASSYDTGRETQYF.